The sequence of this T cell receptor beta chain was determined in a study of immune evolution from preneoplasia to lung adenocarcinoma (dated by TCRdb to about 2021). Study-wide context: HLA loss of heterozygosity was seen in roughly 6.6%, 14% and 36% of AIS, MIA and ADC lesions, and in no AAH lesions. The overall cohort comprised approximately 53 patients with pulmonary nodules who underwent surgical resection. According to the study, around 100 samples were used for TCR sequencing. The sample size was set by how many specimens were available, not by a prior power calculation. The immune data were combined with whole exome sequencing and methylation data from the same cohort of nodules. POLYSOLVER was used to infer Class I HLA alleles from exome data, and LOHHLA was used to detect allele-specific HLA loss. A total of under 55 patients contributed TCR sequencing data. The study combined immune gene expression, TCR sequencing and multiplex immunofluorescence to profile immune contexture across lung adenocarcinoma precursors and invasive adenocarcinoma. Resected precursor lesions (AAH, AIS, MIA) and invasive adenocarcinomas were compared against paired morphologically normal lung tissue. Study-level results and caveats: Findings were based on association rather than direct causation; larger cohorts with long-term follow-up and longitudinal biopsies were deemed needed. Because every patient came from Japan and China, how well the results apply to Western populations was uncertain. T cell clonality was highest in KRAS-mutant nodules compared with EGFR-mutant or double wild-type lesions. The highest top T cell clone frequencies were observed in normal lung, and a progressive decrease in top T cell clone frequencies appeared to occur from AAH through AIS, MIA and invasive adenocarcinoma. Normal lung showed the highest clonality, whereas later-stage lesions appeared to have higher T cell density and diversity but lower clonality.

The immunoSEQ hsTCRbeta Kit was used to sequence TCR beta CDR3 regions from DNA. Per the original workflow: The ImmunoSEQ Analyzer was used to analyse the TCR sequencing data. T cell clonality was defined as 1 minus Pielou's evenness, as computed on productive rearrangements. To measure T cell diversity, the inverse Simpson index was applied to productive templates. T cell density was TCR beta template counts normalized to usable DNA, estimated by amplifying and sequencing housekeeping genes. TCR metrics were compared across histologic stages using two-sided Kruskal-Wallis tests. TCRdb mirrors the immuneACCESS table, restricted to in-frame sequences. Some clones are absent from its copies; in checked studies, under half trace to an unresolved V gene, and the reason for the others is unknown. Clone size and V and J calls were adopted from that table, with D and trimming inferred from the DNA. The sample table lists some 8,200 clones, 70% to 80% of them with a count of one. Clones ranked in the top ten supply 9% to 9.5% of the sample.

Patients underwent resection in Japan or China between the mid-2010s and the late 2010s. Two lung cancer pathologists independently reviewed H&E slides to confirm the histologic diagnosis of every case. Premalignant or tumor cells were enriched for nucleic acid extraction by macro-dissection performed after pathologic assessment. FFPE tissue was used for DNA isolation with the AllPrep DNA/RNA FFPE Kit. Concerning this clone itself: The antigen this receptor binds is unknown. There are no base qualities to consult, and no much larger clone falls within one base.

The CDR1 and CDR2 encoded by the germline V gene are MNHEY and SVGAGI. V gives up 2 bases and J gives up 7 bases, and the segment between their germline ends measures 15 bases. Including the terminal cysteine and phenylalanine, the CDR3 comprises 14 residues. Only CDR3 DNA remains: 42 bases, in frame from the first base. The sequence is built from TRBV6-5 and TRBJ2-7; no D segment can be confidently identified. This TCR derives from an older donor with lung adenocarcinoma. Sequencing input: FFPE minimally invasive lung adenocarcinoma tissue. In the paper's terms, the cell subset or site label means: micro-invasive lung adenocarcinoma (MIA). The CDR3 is CASSYAKNIGEQYF. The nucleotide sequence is TGTGCCAGCAGTTACGCCAAAAACATCGGGGAGCAGTACTTC.